This T cell receptor beta chain was documented in a study of blood T cell repertoires in COVID-19. Background on the study: PBMCs, B-cell-depleted T cells, or T cells were the source of the cDNA or gDNA that made up the material.

Sequenced by immunoSEQ multiplex PCR; TCRdb stores in-frame clones only, minus some. The table lists around 70,000 clones, about nine tenths of them singletons. Germline CDR1 and CDR2: MNHEY and SVGAGI. This CDR3 has 13 amino acids. V lost 5 bases to trimming and J lost 0 bases, with 5 bases between them. What was sequenced was peripheral blood. The V call is TRBV6-5, the J call TRBJ1-3, with unresolved D. The sequence was collected from a woman older than 75 with active or convalescent COVID-19. CDR3 residues: CASSLRSGNTIYF. CDR3 nucleotides: TGTGCCAGCAGTCTCCGCTCTGGAAACACCATATATTTT.